These 27 T cell receptor beta chains were sequenced from one sample in a study of early T cells in non-severe SARS-CoV-2 infection. From the 5' RACE reads, TCRdb called clonotypes with MiXCR, one entry per CDR3 protein. The table records tens of thousands of distinct CDR3 sequences, 10% of them present only once. The source material was whole blood, sampled at baseline. The receptors derive from an adult who was a healthcare worker with PCR-confirmed SARS-CoV-2 infection or an uninfected control (not recorded which).

This clonotype was detected only a few times. The chain is built from TRBV12-3 or TRBV12-4 and TRBJ1-2; 7 nucleotides align to TRBD1. V shed 5 bases and J 9 bases; nucleotides not matched to a gene: 9. CDR3 size: 13 residues. Written as DNA, the CDR3 is TGTGCCAGCAGTCCCTCAGGGACAGACAGCTACACCTTC. Protein: CASSPSGTDSYTF.

This clonotype was observed a few times. The chain joins TRBV2 to TRBJ1-6; 7 bases agree with TRBD1. The CDR3 contains 17 residues. CDR1 is SNHLY, CDR2 FYNNEI, per germline. Losses at the gene ends were 5 bases for V and 4 bases for J; bases not matched to a gene: 11. CDR3 amino acids: CASSLQGTPGYNSPLHF. Written as DNA, the CDR3 is TGTGCCAGCAGTCTACAGGGGACGCCTGGATATAATTCACCCCTCCACTTT.

This clonotype was counted a few times. The V and J genes are TRBV5-1 and TRBJ1-2; possible D gene TRBD1, 6 bases. Germline V gene data show CDR1 as SGHRS and CDR2 as YFSETQ. There are 15 residues in the CDR3. V lost 0 bases to trimming and J lost 4 bases, with 13 bases between them. The CDR3 spells CASSLAANRAYGYTF. In DNA form, the CDR3 reads TGCGCCAGCAGCTTGGCCGCTAACAGGGCCTATGGCTACACCTTC.

This clonotype showed up many times. The gene calls are TRBV4-3 and TRBJ2-6; TRBD1 matches at 11 bases. This CDR3 spans 18 amino acids. Trimming took 0 bases from V and 0 from J; bases not matched to a gene: 1. Germline loops: CDR1 LGHNA, CDR2 YSLEER. Here the CDR3 reads CASSQEGTGGSGANVLTF. In DNA, the CDR3 is TGCGCCAGCAGCCAAGAAGGGACAGGGGGCTCTGGGGCCAACGTCCTGACTTTC.

A few counts support this clonotype. The chain employs TRBV5-1 and TRBJ2-3; D is possibly TRBD2 (6 bases). Per germline, CDR1 SGHRS and CDR2 YFSETQ. This CDR3 contains 15 residues. V was cut by 4 bases and J by 0 bases, with 12 bases left in between. CDR3 residues: CASSLSGSSTDTQYF. The CDR3 DNA sequence: TGCGCCAGCAGCCTATCCGGGAGTAGCACAGATACGCAGTATTTT. The variable domain in full, completed from reference TRBV5-1 and TRBJ2-3, reads KAGVTQTPRYLIKTRGQQVTLSCSPISGHRSVSWYQQTPGQGLQFLFEYFSETQRNKGNFPGRFSGRQFSNSRSEMNVSTLELGDSALYLCASSLSGSSTDTQYFGPGTRLTVL.

At least ten counts were recorded for this clonotype. The chain combines TRBV7-6 with TRBJ2-3; 11 positions match TRBD1. The length of the CDR3 is 15 residues. The germline V gene encodes CDR1 SGHVS and CDR2 FNYEAQ. Germline trimming cut 5 bases from V and 3 bases from J; bases unmatched to any gene: 4. The CDR3 sequence: CASSKDRGRTDTQYF. The CDR3 DNA reads TGTGCCAGCAGCAAGGACAGGGGGCGTACAGATACGCAGTATTTT.

The chain uses TRBV7-6 and TRBJ2-3; 7 bases map to TRBD1. Trimming took 0 bases from V and 4 from J; bases not matched to a gene: 10. The CDR3 contains 17 residues. From germline, CDR1 is SGHVS and CDR2 FNYEAQ. CDR3 nucleotide sequence: TGTGCCAGCAGCTTAGCGTACGTTGACAGGGCAGCAGATACGCAGTATTTT. As protein: CASSLAYVDRAADTQYF.

This clonotype turned up a few times. This sequence joins TRBV13 and TRBJ2-7, with 7 bases lining up with TRBD2. CDR1 PRHDT and CDR2 FYEKMQ come from the germline V gene (reference sequence). The length of the CDR3 is 12 residues. Unmatched junction bases numbered 5, after V lost 5 bases and J lost 7 bases. The CDR3 sequence is CASSPQGGEQYF. For the CDR3, the DNA is TGTGCCAGCAGCCCCCAGGGAGGGGAGCAGTACTTC.

This clonotype was found a few times. The V gene is TRBV6-5, the J gene TRBJ2-3; 11 bases align to TRBD2. This CDR3 comprises 17 residues. J gave up 0 bases and V 0 bases, and 2 bases lay outside the gene matches. Germline V gene data show CDR1 as MNHEY and CDR2 as SVGAGI. The CDR3 loop is CASSYSIAGGSTDTQYF. The CDR3 bases are TGTGCCAGCAGTTACTCGATAGCGGGGGGGAGCACAGATACGCAGTATTTT.

This clonotype was seen at least ten times. V usage is TRBV7-2 and J usage is TRBJ2-3; 8 bases align to TRBD2. The germline V gene encodes CDR1 SGHTA and CDR2 FQGNSA. This CDR3 is 15 amino acids long. The V gene end was trimmed by 5 bases and the J gene end by 8 bases; junction bases not matched to a gene: 12. The DNA for the CDR3 is TGTGCCAGCAGCCAGGACGCGGGGGGTGGGCGTACGCAGTATTTT. Amino acid sequence: CASSQDAGGGRTQYF. The full variable domain, in which reference TRBV7-2 and TRBJ2-3 provide the parts outside the CDR3, is GAGVSQSPSNKVTEKGKDVELRCDPISGHTALYWYRQSLGQGLEFLIYFQGNSAPDKSGLPSDRFSAERTGGSVSTLTIQRTQQEDSAVYLCASSQDAGGGRTQYFGPGTRLTVL.

V and J are TRBV3-1 and TRBJ2-1; D not certain. The germline CDR1 and CDR2 sequences are LGHDT and YNNKEL (reference sequence). The CDR3 loop spans 15 amino acids. With 1 base removed from V and 3 bases from J, the gap between germline ends came to 10 bases. The CDR3 DNA reads TGTGCCAGCAGCCAAGCGCCGGCTAGCTACAATGAGCAGTTCTTC. Its translation: CASSQAPASYNEQFF.

The CDR3 nucleotides read TGTGCCACCCTTCCCGGGACAGGAGTTCACGCCGGGGAGCTGTTTTTT. It is translated as CATLPGTGVHAGELFF. The chain uses TRBV15 and TRBJ2-2, with 8 positions matching TRBD1. The trim removed 8 bases at V and 6 bases at J, leaving 14 bases unmatched. Germline loops: CDR1 LNHNV, CDR2 YYDKDF (reference sequence). The CDR3 sequence is 16 residues long.

This clonotype was detected ten times or more. The chain combines TRBV24-1 with TRBJ2-1; 13 bases are shared with TRBD2. CDR1 is KGHDR and CDR2 is SFDVKD in the germline V gene. The trim removed 4 bases at V and 0 bases at J, leaving 8 bases unmatched. The CDR3 is made up of 19 amino acids. The DNA of the CDR3 is TGTGCCACCAGTGACCCGACTAGCGGGGGGCCGAGCTCCTACAATGAGCAGTTCTTC. Its translation is CATSDPTSGGPSSYNEQFF.

This clonotype was observed at least ten times. The rearrangement uses TRBV27 and TRBJ1-5; 8 bases agree with TRBD1. Per germline, CDR1 MNHEY and CDR2 SMNVEV (reference sequence). V shed 2 bases, J shed 3 bases, and the junction held 6 bases outside the gene matches. The CDR3 covers 16 residues. For the CDR3, the DNA is TGTGCCAGCAGTTTAACCACAGGGGGTTCCAATCAGCCCCAGCATTTT. Translating it yields CASSLTTGGSNQPQHF.

This clonotype was seen ten or more times. The chain combines TRBV11-2 with TRBJ2-3; 11 bases line up with TRBD2. The ends lost 5 bases at V and 2 bases at J; junction bases unmatched: 6. This CDR3 is 16 amino acids long. Per germline, CDR1 SGHAT and CDR2 FQNNGV. CDR3 amino acids: CASSPEGLADTDTQYF. In DNA form, the CDR3 reads TGTGCCAGCAGCCCCGAGGGACTAGCGGACACAGATACGCAGTATTTT.

This chain connects TRBV11-2 to TRBJ1-4, with D possibly matching TRBD1 (5 bases). V shed 3 bases and J shed 4 bases, with 9 bases lying between them. The CDR3 length is 14 residues. In germline, CDR1 is SGHAT, CDR2 FQNNGV. The CDR3 DNA reads TGTGCCAGCAGCTTGAGGCAGGGTAATGAAAAACTGTTTTTT. Residues: CASSLRQGNEKLFF.

The table lists this clonotype with a few counts. The chain has TRBV11-2 and TRBJ2-7; D possibly corresponds to TRBD2 (5 bases). Germline loops: CDR1 SGHAT, CDR2 FQNNGV. The germline V and J ends were trimmed by 1 base and 4 bases, with 8 bases remaining between them. The CDR3 sequence is 13 residues long. This CDR3 reads CASSLGGRYEQYF. CDR3 in DNA: TGTGCCAGCAGCTTAGGAGGGCGGTACGAGCAGTACTTC.

This clonotype showed up just a few times. The gene calls are TRBV29-1 and TRBJ1-6; D possibly corresponds to TRBD1 (5 bases). The ends were cut back, 7 bases at V and 8 bases at J, with 18 bases in the middle. The CDR3 is 14 residues long. Germline V lookup: CDR1 SQVTM, CDR2 ANQGSEA. In nucleotides, the CDR3 is TGCAGCGCCCGCGGTGACGGAGGGGATTCACCCCTCCACTTT. This gives the protein CSARGDGGDSPLHF.

This clonotype was seen ten or more times. V usage is TRBV3-1 and J usage is TRBJ2-1; D is uncertain. The CDR3 covers 13 residues. Germline CDR1 LGHDT, CDR2 YNNKEL (reference sequence). Trimming cost V 0 bases and J 7 bases, with 7 bases left between them. The CDR3: CASSQDRKNEQFF. The CDR3 DNA reads as TGTGCCAGCAGCCAAGACAGGAAGAATGAGCAGTTCTTC.

The CDR3 DNA is TGTGCCAGCAGCATGGAAGTAACCGGGGAGACCCAGTACTTC. This sequence encodes CASSMEVTGETQYF. The chain combines TRBV5-4 with TRBJ2-5; no firm D call. The ends were cut back, 4 bases at V and 5 bases at J, with 15 bases in the middle. This CDR3 region has 14 residues. From germline, CDR1 is SGHNT and CDR2 YYREEE (reference sequence).

This clonotype has ten or more counts. This sequence joins TRBV12-3 or TRBV12-4 and TRBJ2-1; D is possibly TRBD2 (5 bases). V dropped 6 bases and J dropped 8 bases, with 14 bases sitting between them. The CDR3 loop spans 13 amino acids. The CDR3 here is CASSTDFAYEQFF. The CDR3 nucleotides are TGTGCCAGCAGCACGGACTTCGCCTATGAGCAGTTCTTC.

The CDR3 spells CAISESWQIYGYTF. The CDR3 DNA is TGTGCCATCAGTGAGTCGTGGCAGATCTATGGCTACACCTTC. The chain links TRBV10-3 to TRBJ1-2; D remains ambiguous. CDR1 and CDR2 from the germline V gene are ENHRY and SYGVKD. Trimming removed 0 bases at V and 4 bases at J, with 9 bases between. This CDR3 region has 14 residues.

V is TRBV10-3 and J is TRBJ2-3; 7 bases agree with TRBD1. The CDR3 is 19 residues long. Unmatched junction bases numbered 17, after V lost 5 bases and J lost 0 bases. Germline CDR1 is ENHRY and CDR2 is SYGVKD. In DNA form, the CDR3 reads TGTGCCATCAGTCCCTTAGGATCCGGGACAGAGTATAGCACAGATACGCAGTATTTT. This translates into CAISPLGSGTEYSTDTQYF.

This clonotype was detected ten times or more. This chain joins TRBV7-2 and TRBJ1-4, with TRBD1 matching over 7 bases. V was pared by 1 base and J by 3 bases, with 8 bases of the junction left unmatched. The CDR3 is made up of 17 amino acids. Germline V gives CDR1 SGHTA, CDR2 FQGNSA. The DNA of the CDR3 is TGTGCCAGCAGCTTAGACAGGGTTCAGGGGGCTAATGAAAAACTGTTTTTT. It specifies CASSLDRVQGANEKLFF.

The chain is built from TRBV5-4 and TRBJ2-3; D remains ambiguous. The CDR3 length is 16 residues. CDR1 and CDR2 from the germline V gene are SGHNT and YYREEE (reference sequence). Trimming took off 3 bases at V and 2 bases at J, with 16 bases between the two ends. CDR3 nucleotide sequence: TGTGCCAGCAGCTCGCAACTTGGCGAGGACACAGATACGCAGTATTTT. This sequence encodes CASSSQLGEDTDTQYF. Together with reference TRBV5-4 and TRBJ2-3, the CDR3 gives the full variable domain: ETGVTQSPTHLIKTRGQQVTLRCSSQSGHNTVSWYQQALGQGPQFIFQYYREEENGRGNFPPRFSGLQFPNYSSELNVNALELDDSALYLCASSSQLGEDTDTQYFGPGTRLTVL.

V gene TRBV5-5 combines with J gene TRBJ2-7; 9 bases are shared with TRBD1. With V trimmed by 4 bases and J by 2 bases, 7 bases remained unmatched. There are 15 residues in the CDR3. The germline gives CDR1 SGHKS, CDR2 YYEKEE (reference sequence). This CDR3 reads CASSVGQGMTYEQYF. The CDR3 DNA sequence: TGTGCCAGCAGCGTCGGACAGGGGATGACCTACGAGCAGTACTTC.

In its sample, this clonotype was seen many times. This rearrangement joins TRBV7-3 to TRBJ2-6; 7 nucleotides line up with TRBD1. V was clipped by 6 bases and J by 0 bases; unmatched bases: 8. The germline V gene encodes CDR1 SGHTA and CDR2 FQGTGA. This CDR3 spans 17 amino acids. The CDR3 DNA is TGTGCCAGCAGACGTACAGGGGAATCCTCTGGGGCCAACGTCCTGACTTTC. Protein: CASRRTGESSGANVLTF.